One sample yielded the 7 T cell receptor beta chains listed below, sequenced in a study of OX40 agonist ivuxolimab in advanced cancers. Here immunoSEQ multiplex PCR was the method, and the copy in TCRdb shows in-frame clones only, minus some. The repertoire holds about 130,000 clones, with about nine tenths as singletons. The sample here was CD4+ or CD8+ T cells sorted from blood, taken in a trial of the OX40 agonist ivuxolimab. The source of these receptors is an adult with an advanced solid tumor such as melanoma, head and neck, liver or kidney cancer.

The genes are TRBV9 and TRBJ1-1, with D perhaps matching TRBD1 (5 bases). Germline assignment: CDR1 SGDLS and CDR2 YYNGEE. The CDR3 totals 15 residues. V was trimmed by 4 bases and J by 4 bases, leaving 17 bases between them. The CDR3 DNA follows: TGTGCCAGCAGCTACATCCAGGGAGGGACCACTGAAGCTTTCTTT. This codes for CASSYIQGGTTEAFF.

V is TRBV5-1 and J is TRBJ2-7; 7 nucleotides line up with TRBD1. The germline V gene encodes CDR1 SGHRS and CDR2 YFSETQ. After removal of 4 bases from V and 0 bases from J, the junction contained 7 bases not matched to a gene. This CDR3 comprises 15 residues. The CDR3 sequence: CASSEGTALSYEQYF. Written as DNA, the CDR3 is TGCGCCAGCAGCGAAGGGACAGCACTCTCCTACGAGCAGTACTTC.

The chain combines TRBV28 with TRBJ1-2; weak D call: TRBD1 (5 bases). The CDR3 length is 14 residues. V was shortened by 2 bases and J by 0 bases, with 7 bases between the two germline ends. Germline CDR1 is MDHEN and CDR2 is SYDVKM. CDR3 loop: CASSLEGPNYGYTF. CDR3 nucleotide sequence: TGTGCCAGCAGTTTAGAGGGGCCTAACTATGGCTACACCTTC.

The CDR3 loop is CAISDSGRLSGTDTQYF. Written as DNA, the CDR3 is TGTGCCATCAGTGATAGCGGGAGATTATCTGGGACAGATACGCAGTATTTT. This chain links TRBV10-3 with TRBJ2-3; TRBD2 matches 9 bases. Germline CDR1 is ENHRY and CDR2 is SYGVKD. V was pared by 3 bases and J by 3 bases, with 10 bases of the junction left unmatched. The CDR3 spans 17 residues.

The chain carries TRBV28 and TRBJ2-5; 10 positions match TRBD1. The J segment lost 4 bases and the V segment lost 5 bases, leaving 10 bases of the junction unmatched. The CDR3 runs to 16 residues. Germline CDR1 MDHEN, CDR2 SYDVKM. CDR3 region: CASSPSGTGEAETQYF. The DNA of the CDR3 is TGTGCCAGCAGTCCCTCCGGGACAGGGGAGGCAGAGACCCAGTACTTC.

V gene TRBV10-3 combines with J gene TRBJ2-7; D is undetermined. Germline lookup yields CDR1 ENHRY and CDR2 SYGVKD. The V end was cut by 4 bases, the J end by 3 bases, with 10 bases between. The CDR3 has 13 amino acids. In nucleotides, the CDR3 is TGTGCCATCAGTGCGGGCAGGTACTACGAGCAGTACTTC. It encodes CAISAGRYYEQYF.

This chain connects TRBV20-1 to TRBJ1-1; TRBD1 might be the D (5 bases). Germline V lookup: CDR1 DFQATT, CDR2 SNEGSKA (reference sequence). This CDR3 spans 10 amino acids. Trimming took 3 bases from V and 11 from J, leaving 10 bases between them. The CDR3 protein is CSASVGPAFF. CDR3 in DNA: TGCAGTGCTAGCGTGGGACCCGCTTTCTTT.